Presented here are 24 T cell receptor beta chains from one specimen sequenced in a study of blood T cell repertoires in COVID-19 (TCRdb year 2020). Library preparation employed the immunoSEQ multiplex PCR assay. TCRdb retrieved this table from immuneACCESS and kept in-frame rearrangements only. Not all clones are present; in checked studies, unresolved V genes account for under half, and no reason is known for the remainder. The sample includes 300,000 to 350,000 clones, with roughly 89% observed a single time. The ten most abundant clones make up less than 9.5% of the sample. Input material: PBMCs or T cells enriched from blood (not recorded which). All receptors come from a young woman who had recovered from COVID-19.

This clone was detected once. The rearrangement joins TRBV9 to TRBJ2-1; the match to TRBD2 covers 7 bases. Germline V CDR1 and CDR2: SGDLS, YYNGEE. The CDR3 is 14 amino acids. V lost 3 bases to trimming and J lost 7 bases; unmatched junction nucleotides: 7. DNA for the CDR3: TGTGCCAGCAGCGAAATTGGGACTATGAATGAGCAGTTCTTC. Translating gives CASSEIGTMNEQFF.

For this clone: At one boundary the junction diverges from the germline segment, which might be a read error. The chain links TRBV20-1 to TRBJ2-1; maybe TRBD2 (6 bases). This CDR3 region has 12 residues. Germline CDR1 reads DFQATT; CDR2 reads SNEGSKA (reference sequence). The CDR3: CSASLVGGRGIF. The CDR3 bases are TGCAGTGCTAGTTTGGTCGGCGGCCGCGGGATCTTC.

The chain is built from TRBV21-1 and TRBJ2-1; the table assigns TRBD2, which was not confirmed against the DNA. TRBV21-1 is flagged as a pseudogene. The CDR3 length is 17 residues. The chain's CDR3 is CASSPWTSGGVYNEQFF. The DNA of the CDR3 is TGTGCCAGCAGCCCATGGACTAGCGGGGGGGTATACAATGAGCAGTTCTTC.

The chain recombines TRBV9 with TRBJ1-2; 9 nucleotides align to TRBD1. CDR1 and CDR2 from the germline V gene are SGDLS and YYNGEE. The ends lost 2 bases at V and 5 bases at J; junction bases unmatched: 4. This CDR3 has 14 amino acids. This CDR3 reads CASSVGQGEYGYTF. The CDR3 nucleotides read TGTGCCAGCAGCGTGGGACAGGGAGAATATGGCTACACCTTC.

This sequence joins TRBV6-5 and TRBJ1-5; 8 positions agree with TRBD1. V was pared by 5 bases and J by 7 bases, with 4 bases of the junction left unmatched. Germline CDR1 MNHEY, CDR2 SVGAGI. There are 13 residues in the CDR3. The chain's CDR3 is CASSLTGGQPQHF. CDR3 coding DNA: TGTGCCAGCAGTCTAACAGGGGGACAGCCCCAGCATTTT.

V is TRBV28 and J is TRBJ1-1; D perhaps matches TRBD1 (6 bases). The germline V gene has CDR1 MDHEN and CDR2 SYDVKM. CDR3 size: 12 residues. Between the trimmed V and J ends, which lost 8 bases and 3 bases, there was a span of 10 bases. CDR3 in DNA: TGTGCCAGCGGTACAGGGCACACTGAAGCTTTCTTT. As protein: CASGTGHTEAFF.

This rearrangement joins TRBV13 to TRBJ1-3; the D is unclear. Germline CDR1 reads PRHDT; CDR2 reads FYEKMQ (reference sequence). This CDR3 region has 15 residues. V lost 0 bases and J 4 bases, leaving 10 bases between the germline ends. The CDR3 is CASSLGEEEGNTIYF. CDR3 DNA: TGTGCCAGCAGCTTAGGCGAGGAGGAGGGAAACACCATATATTTT. The whole variable domain, filled in from reference TRBV13 and TRBJ1-3, reads AAGVIQSPRHLIKEKRETATLKCYPIPRHDTVYWYQQGPGQDPQFLISFYEKMQSDKGSIPDRFSAQQFSDYHSELNMSSLELGDSALYFCASSLGEEEGNTIYFGEGSWLTVV.

The J gene is TRBJ2-1, the V gene TRBV5-4, with TRBD1 matching over 8 bases. Per the germline V gene, CDR1 is SGHNT and CDR2 is YYREEE (reference sequence). Trimming cost V 4 bases and J 10 bases; bases outside gene matches: 16. The CDR3 spans 16 residues. CDR3 sequence: CASSDTRGRLREEQFF. CDR3 in DNA: TGTGCCAGCAGCGACACCAGGGGGCGGTTGAGGGAGGAGCAGTTCTTC.

V gene TRBV28 combines with J gene TRBJ1-5; possible D gene TRBD1, 6 bases. Between the trimmed V and J ends, which lost 3 bases and 6 bases, there was a span of 12 bases. There are 14 residues in the CDR3. CDR1 MDHEN and CDR2 SYDVKM come from the germline V gene. Here the CDR3 reads CASSLGQGIQPQHF. Here the CDR3 DNA reads TGTGCCAGCAGTTTGGGGCAGGGGATTCAGCCCCAGCATTTT. The entire variable domain, with the rest obtained from reference TRBV28 and TRBJ1-5, is as follows: DVKVTQSSRYLVKRTGEKVFLECVQDMDHENMFWYRQDPGLGLRLIYFSYDVKMKEKGDIPEGYSVSREKKERFSLILESASTNQTSMYLCASSLGQGIQPQHFGDGTRLSIL.

The chain uses TRBV7-3 and TRBJ1-5; D gene unclear. V was pared by 0 bases and J by 0 bases, with 21 bases between. This CDR3 is 20 amino acids long. CDR1 is SGHTA, CDR2 FQGTGA, per germline. CDR3 nucleotide sequence: TGTGCCAGCAGCTTAACGGGCCGTCATCCGACCCCGTATAGCAATCAGCCCCAGCATTTT. Translation: CASSLTGRHPTPYSNQPQHF.

This clone was counted only a few times. The chain employs TRBV7-2 and TRBJ2-1; 14 bases match TRBD2. Germline values: CDR1 SGHTA, CDR2 FQGNSA. This CDR3 comprises 17 residues. J was trimmed by 8 bases and V by 0 bases; bases with no gene match: 6. The CDR3 DNA is TGTGCCAGCAGCTTAGCAGGGACTAGCGGGAGTATCTATGAGCAGTTCTTC. Its protein product is CASSLAGTSGSIYEQFF.

Details on this clone: Sequence at one end of the junction differs from germline and may be a read error. V is TRBV14 and J is TRBJ1-1, with D uncertain. In germline, CDR1 is SGHDN, CDR2 FVKESK. There are 14 residues in the CDR3. CDR3 protein: CASSQVQTPQLALF. The CDR3 DNA reads TGTGCCAGCAGCCAAGTACAGACCCCCCAGTTAGCGCTCTTT.

The rearrangement uses TRBV15 and TRBJ1-1; 7 positions agree with TRBD1. From germline, CDR1 is LNHNV and CDR2 YYDKDF (reference sequence). The CDR3 totals 16 residues. V lost 1 base, J lost 6 bases, and 11 bases stayed unmatched. CDR3 in amino acids: CATSRGGQAAVAEAFF. The CDR3 bases are TGTGCCACCAGCAGAGGAGGACAGGCCGCGGTGGCTGAAGCTTTCTTT.

V is TRBV24-1 and J is TRBJ2-1; 10 bases are shared with TRBD1. CDR3 length equals 13 residues. CDR1 is KGHDR and CDR2 is SFDVKD in the germline V gene. The V segment lost 1 base and the J segment 14 bases; nucleotides outside the gene matches: 4. The DNA of the CDR3 is TGTGCCACCAGTGATTTTCGAGGGACAGGGGAGTTCTTC. Encoded protein: CATSDFRGTGEFF.

The rearrangement uses TRBV27 and TRBJ2-5; TRBD2 matches at 10 bases. The germline gives CDR1 MNHEY, CDR2 SMNVEV (reference sequence). The V gene end was trimmed by 8 bases and the J gene end by 0 bases; junction bases not matched to a gene: 9. The CDR3 is 16 amino acids. CDR3 DNA: TGTGCCAGCCGGAGAGGACTAGCGGACTACCAAGAGACCCAGTACTTC. Translated, it gives CASRRGLADYQETQYF.

The V and J genes are TRBV19 and TRBJ2-7; D might be TRBD2 (5 bases). This CDR3 region has 14 residues. Germline CDR1 and CDR2: LNHDA and SQIVND (reference sequence). Trimming shortened V by 5 bases and J by 2 bases, and 13 bases separated the two germline ends. The CDR3 sequence is CASSSRTGTYEQYF. The DNA for the CDR3 is TGTGCCAGTAGTTCCAGGACTGGGACCTACGAGCAGTACTTC.

The chain employs TRBV27 and TRBJ2-7; 12 bases are shared with TRBD1. Germline-derived CDR1 and CDR2 are MNHEY and SMNVEV (reference sequence). The CDR3 covers 15 residues. J lost 6 bases, V lost 2 bases, and 5 bases had no gene match. The DNA of the CDR3 is TGTGCCAGCAGTTTAGCCGGGACAGGGGGCGGCGAGCAGTACTTC. It is translated as CASSLAGTGGGEQYF.

The CDR3 loop is CASSVSLAGPYEQYF. CDR3 DNA: TGTGCCAGCAGCGTCAGCCTAGCGGGGCCCTACGAGCAGTACTTC. This chain connects TRBV7-2 to TRBJ2-7, with 9 bases identical to TRBD2. The CDR3 contains 15 residues. CDR1 is SGHTA, CDR2 FQGNSA, per germline. V shed 5 bases and J 2 bases; nucleotides not matched to a gene: 7.

V is TRBV4-1 and J is TRBJ1-5; unclear D gene. Germline V CDR1 and CDR2: MGHRA, YSYEKL. Trimming shortened V by 1 base and J by 0 bases, and 7 bases separated the two germline ends. The CDR3 sequence is 15 residues long. CDR3 bases: TGCGCCAGCAGCCAAGTACGGTATAGCAATCAGCCCCAGCATTTT. This translates into CASSQVRYSNQPQHF.

The J gene is TRBJ2-1, the V gene TRBV27; D is uncertain. This CDR3 has 18 amino acids. Trimming cost V 3 bases and J 0 bases, with 18 bases left between them. Germline V gene lookup returns CDR1 MNHEY and CDR2 SMNVEV (reference sequence). This chain's CDR3 is CASSFEYGSRSSYNEQFF. The CDR3 DNA reads TGTGCCAGCAGTTTTGAGTACGGTAGCAGAAGCTCCTACAATGAGCAGTTCTTC.

The chain combines TRBV27 with TRBJ2-7; possibly TRBD2 for D (6 bases). The V end was cut by 3 bases, the J end by 3 bases, with 12 bases between. CDR1 is MNHEY and CDR2 is SMNVEV in the germline V gene (reference sequence). This CDR3 has 14 amino acids. CDR3: CASSLGGLNYEQYF. The DNA of the CDR3 is TGTGCCAGCAGTTTGGGGGGACTGAACTACGAGCAGTACTTC.

The V and J genes are TRBV6-1 and TRBJ1-1; possible D gene TRBD1, 5 bases. Germline CDR1 and CDR2: MNHNS and SASEGT. V was shortened by 2 bases and J by 6 bases, with 19 bases between the two germline ends. The CDR3 runs 16 residues. CDR3 in amino acids: CASSEFVGEGLAEAFF. The CDR3 DNA sequence: TGTGCCAGCAGTGAATTCGTGGGGGAGGGATTGGCTGAAGCTTTCTTT.

Only a few counts were recorded for this clone. The chain carries TRBV5-1 and TRBJ1-2; D gene unclear. This CDR3 has 12 residues. Trimming removed 2 bases from V and 4 bases from J, with 6 bases in between. Germline-derived CDR1 and CDR2 are SGHRS and YFSETQ. The CDR3 here is CASSFNSYGYTF. CDR3 nucleotide sequence: TGCGCCAGCAGCTTTAACAGCTATGGCTACACCTTC.

The chain combines TRBV4-1 with TRBJ2-1, with 14 bases identical to TRBD2. The junction had 10 bases not matched to a gene; V was cut back by 3 bases and J by 6 bases. CDR1 MGHRA and CDR2 YSYEKL come from the germline V gene. The CDR3 spans 18 residues. CDR3 coding DNA: TGCGCCAGCAGCCAGGGGACTTCGACTAGCGGGAGGGCCAATGAGCAGTTCTTC. The encoded protein is CASSQGTSTSGRANEQFF.